This T cell receptor (beta chain) originates from a study of T cells in Graves' hyperthyroidism and ophthalmopathy. This clonotype has at least ten counts. Template material for amplifying TCR beta CDR3 regions consisted of RNA transcripts. HTBI primers were employed in a first-round RT-PCR of the TCR CDR3. From the multiplex PCR reads, TCRdb called clonotypes with MiXCR, one entry per CDR3 protein. Among a few hundred thousand distinct CDR3 sequences, approximately 14% were seen once, and the ten largest hold roughly a fifth. Uncontrolled infection, other autoimmune disease, pregnancy or lactation led to exclusion. From under 12 ml of fresh peripheral blood, PBMCs were isolated. This sequence originates from a woman in her sixties or seventies with Graves' ophthalmopathy. Sequencing was carried out using blood.

The CDR3 loop is CASSLGGRTEAFF. CDR3 nucleotide sequence: TGTGCCAGCAGCTTAGGGGGTAGGACTGAAGCTTTCTTT. The chain has TRBV6-1 and TRBJ1-1; possible D gene TRBD1, 6 bases. V was trimmed by 6 bases and J by 5 bases, leaving 13 bases between them. Germline V CDR1 and CDR2: MNHNS, SASEGT. This CDR3 contains 13 residues.